This TCR beta chain is from a study of memory CD4+ T cells and cytomegalovirus serostatus. Germline loops: CDR1 SGDLS, CDR2 YYNGEE. V was clipped by 0 bases and J by 6 bases, with 5 bases between them. The CDR3 is 12 amino acids. Only in-frame clones appear in the TCRdb table, and some are missing; sequencing was by immunoSEQ multiplex PCR. The top ten hold about 0.86% of the sample, which has around 53,000 clones, 65% to 80% seen once. The sort gate was single viable CD3+CD4+CD8-CD45RO+ cells for memory CD4+ T cells. The gene calls are TRBV9 and TRBJ2-3; D unresolved. The receptor was isolated from an adult in good health and CMV-seronegative. Sequences were obtained from memory CD4+ T cells from blood. The CDR3 sequence is CASSVVGDTQYF. The CDR3 DNA reads TGTGCCAGCAGCGTAGTCGGGGATACGCAGTATTTT.